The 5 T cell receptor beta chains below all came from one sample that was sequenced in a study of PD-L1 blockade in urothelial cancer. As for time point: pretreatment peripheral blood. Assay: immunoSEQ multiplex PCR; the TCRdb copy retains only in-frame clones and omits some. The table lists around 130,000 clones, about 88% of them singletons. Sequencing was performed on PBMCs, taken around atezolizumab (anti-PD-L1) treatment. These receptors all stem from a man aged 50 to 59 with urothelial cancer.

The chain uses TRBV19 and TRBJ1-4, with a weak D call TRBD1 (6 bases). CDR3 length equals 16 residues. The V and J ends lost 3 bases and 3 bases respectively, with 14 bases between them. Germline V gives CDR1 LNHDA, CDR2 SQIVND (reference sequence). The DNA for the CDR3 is TGTGCCAGTAGTATTACTAAAGGACAGTCTAATGAAAAACTGTTTTTT. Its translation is CASSITKGQSNEKLFF.

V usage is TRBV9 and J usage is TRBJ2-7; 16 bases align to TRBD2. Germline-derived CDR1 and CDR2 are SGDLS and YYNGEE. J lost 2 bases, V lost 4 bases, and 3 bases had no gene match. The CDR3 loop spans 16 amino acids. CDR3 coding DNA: TGTGCCAGCAGCTTCGGGACTAGCGGGAGGGCCTACGAGCAGTACTTC. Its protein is CASSFGTSGRAYEQYF.

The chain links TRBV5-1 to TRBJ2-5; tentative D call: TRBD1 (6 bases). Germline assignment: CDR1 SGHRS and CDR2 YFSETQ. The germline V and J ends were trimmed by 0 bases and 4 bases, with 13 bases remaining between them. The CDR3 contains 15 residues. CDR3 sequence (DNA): TGCGCCAGCAGCTTGGCCGCAGGGGCCGGAGAGACCCAGTACTTC. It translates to CASSLAAGAGETQYF.

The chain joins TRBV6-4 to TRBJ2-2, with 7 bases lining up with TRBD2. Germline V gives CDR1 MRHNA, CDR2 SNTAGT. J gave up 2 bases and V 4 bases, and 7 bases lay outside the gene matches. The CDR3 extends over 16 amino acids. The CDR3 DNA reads TGTGCCAGCAGTGCCTTTAGCGGGCCCAACACCGGGGAGCTGTTTTTT. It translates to CASSAFSGPNTGELFF.

CDR3 sequence: CASSTLVDNEQFF. The CDR3 DNA sequence: TGTGCCAGCTCAACCCTAGTAGATAATGAGCAGTTCTTC. The chain joins TRBV18 to TRBJ2-1, with D unresolved. V gave up 5 bases and J gave up 7 bases, with 12 bases separating them. CDR3 length: 13 residues. Looked up from germline, CDR1 is KGHSH and CDR2 is LQKENI.